Described below is a single TCR beta chain sequence and its context. Random hexamers were used to reverse transcribe the RNA input (about 0.5 to 1 ug). An immunoSEQ multiplex PCR generated amplified TCR beta CDR3 products spanning 54 Vbeta and 13 Jbeta. TCRdb reprocessed the immunoSEQ multiplex PCR reads with MiXCR, giving one entry per CDR3 protein. The sample has under 150,000 distinct CDR3 sequences, less than 95% seen once. This entry comes from a study of CD8 T cells in Susac syndrome. With 0 bases removed from V and 2 bases from J, the gap between germline ends came to 5 bases. CDR3 length: 13 amino acids. Germline CDR1 reads SGHNT; CDR2 reads YYREEE (reference sequence).

The chain recombines TRBV5-4 with TRBJ2-5; no definite D call. Material for sequencing was CD4+ T cells from PBMCs. The receptor was derived from a human donor with multiple sclerosis. In DNA form, the CDR3 reads TGTGCCAGCAGCTTGGAGGTTCAAGAGACCCAGTACTTC. Translating it yields CASSLEVQETQYF. The complete variable domain, with remaining parts taken from reference TRBV5-4 and TRBJ2-5, reads ETGVTQSPTHLIKTRGQQVTLRCSSQSGHNTVSWYQQALGQGPQFIFQYYREEENGRGNFPPRFSGLQFPNYSSELNVNALELDDSALYLCASSLEVQETQYFGPGTRLLVL.